This T cell receptor (beta chain) came from a study of T cell repertoires in cytomegalovirus infection. Study-level information: Use of recently identified HLA-C-restricted and well-studied HLA-B-restricted CMV epitopes was part of the study. Overall study results and limits: Ex vivo, HLA-C-restricted CMV-specific TCR beta clonotypes prevailed over the rest of the response.

This clonotype occurred once. Its antigen is as yet unknown. TCRdb itself ran the reads through MiXCR, one entry per CDR3 protein. The sample has hundreds of thousands of distinct CDR3 sequences, around a third seen once. The CDR3 is 13 residues long. CDR1 is LNHDA and CDR2 is SQIVND in the germline V gene (reference sequence). V was pared by 5 bases and J by 2 bases, with 9 bases between. This sequence originates from a human donor in good health (CMV status not recorded). Some clones in this sample may be carry-over from other donors' samples. Sequenced here: cultured PBMCs, sampled from culture after CMV antigen stimulation. The rearrangement uses TRBV19 and TRBJ2-5, with D hard to call. The CDR3 DNA reads TGTGCCAGTAGTTGGGCAATGCAAGAGACCCAGTACTTC. This gives the protein CASSWAMQETQYF.